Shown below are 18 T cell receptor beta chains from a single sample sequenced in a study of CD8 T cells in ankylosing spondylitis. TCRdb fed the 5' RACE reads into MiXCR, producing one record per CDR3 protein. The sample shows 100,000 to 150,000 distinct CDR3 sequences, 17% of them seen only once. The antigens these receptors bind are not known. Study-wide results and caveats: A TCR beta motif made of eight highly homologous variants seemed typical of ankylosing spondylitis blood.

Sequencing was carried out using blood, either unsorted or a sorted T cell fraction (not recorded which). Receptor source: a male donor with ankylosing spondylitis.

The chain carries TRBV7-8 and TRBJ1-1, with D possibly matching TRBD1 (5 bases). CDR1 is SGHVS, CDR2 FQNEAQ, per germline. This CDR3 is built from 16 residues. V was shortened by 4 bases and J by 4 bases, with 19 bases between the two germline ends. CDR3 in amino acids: CASSYSGQTGRTEAFF. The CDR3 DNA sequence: TGTGCCAGCAGCTATTCAGGGCAGACGGGGCGCACTGAAGCTTTCTTT.

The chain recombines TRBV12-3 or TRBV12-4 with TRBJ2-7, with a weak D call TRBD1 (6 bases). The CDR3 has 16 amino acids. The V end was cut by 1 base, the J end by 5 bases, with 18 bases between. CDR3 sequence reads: CASSLDPTGFNDEQYF. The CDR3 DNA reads TGTGCCAGCAGTTTAGATCCCACAGGGTTCAACGACGAGCAGTACTTC.

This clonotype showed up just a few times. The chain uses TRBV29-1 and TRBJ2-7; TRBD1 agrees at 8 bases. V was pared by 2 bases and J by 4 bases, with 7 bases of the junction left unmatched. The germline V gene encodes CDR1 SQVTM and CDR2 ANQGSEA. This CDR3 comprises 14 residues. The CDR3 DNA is TGCAGCGTTGAACCAGGGGGCGCCGGTTACGAGCAGTACTTC. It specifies CSVEPGGAGYEQYF.

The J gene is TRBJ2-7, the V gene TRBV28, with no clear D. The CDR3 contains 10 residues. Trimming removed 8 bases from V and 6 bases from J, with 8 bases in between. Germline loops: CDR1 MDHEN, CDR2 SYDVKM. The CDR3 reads CASGNSEQYF. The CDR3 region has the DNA TGTGCCAGCGGGAATAGCGAGCAGTACTTC.

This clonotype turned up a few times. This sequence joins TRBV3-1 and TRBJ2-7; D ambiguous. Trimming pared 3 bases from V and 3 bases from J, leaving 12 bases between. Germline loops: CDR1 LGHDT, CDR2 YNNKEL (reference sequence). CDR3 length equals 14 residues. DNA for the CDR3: TGTGCCAGCAGCCATAACGGCGACCTCTACGAGCAGTACTTC. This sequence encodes CASSHNGDLYEQYF.

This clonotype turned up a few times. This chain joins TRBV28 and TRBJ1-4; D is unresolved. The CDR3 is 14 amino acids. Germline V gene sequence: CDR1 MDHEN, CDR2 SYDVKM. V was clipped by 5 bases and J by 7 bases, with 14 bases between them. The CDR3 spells CASSPPGHIEKLFF. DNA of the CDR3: TGTGCCAGCAGTCCTCCGGGCCATATTGAAAAACTGTTTTTT. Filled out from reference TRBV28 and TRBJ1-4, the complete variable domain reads DVKVTQSSRYLVKRTGEKVFLECVQDMDHENMFWYRQDPGLGLRLIYFSYDVKMKEKGDIPEGYSVSREKKERFSLILESASTNQTSMYLCASSPPGHIEKLFFGSGTQLSVL.

The CDR3 nucleotides read TGTGCCACAAGCGGGACACGGGCCGGGGAGCTGTTTTTT. Translating gives CATSGTRAGELFF. The chain has TRBV24-1 and TRBJ2-2; weak D call: TRBD2 (7 bases). CDR1 is KGHDR and CDR2 is SFDVKD in the germline V gene. This CDR3 comprises 13 residues. V was trimmed by 10 bases and J by 6 bases, leaving 14 bases between them.

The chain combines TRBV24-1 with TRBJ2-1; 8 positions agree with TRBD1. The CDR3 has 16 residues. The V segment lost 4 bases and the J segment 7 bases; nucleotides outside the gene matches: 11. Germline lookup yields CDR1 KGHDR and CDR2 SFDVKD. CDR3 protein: CATSDRRQGIWNEQFF. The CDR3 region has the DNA TGTGCCACCAGTGACCGAAGACAGGGGATTTGGAATGAGCAGTTCTTC.

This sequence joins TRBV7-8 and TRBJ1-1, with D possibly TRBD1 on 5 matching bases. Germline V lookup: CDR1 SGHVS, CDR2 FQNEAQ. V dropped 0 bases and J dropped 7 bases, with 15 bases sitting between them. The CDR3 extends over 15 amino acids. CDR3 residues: CASSLALGGGDEAFF. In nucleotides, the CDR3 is TGTGCCAGCAGCTTAGCTTTGGGGGGGGGAGATGAAGCTTTCTTT.

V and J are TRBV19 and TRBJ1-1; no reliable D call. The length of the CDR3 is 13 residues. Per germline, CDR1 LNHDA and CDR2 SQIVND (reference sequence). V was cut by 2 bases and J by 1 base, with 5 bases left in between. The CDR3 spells CASSIWGNTEAFF. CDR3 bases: TGTGCCAGTAGTATATGGGGGAACACTGAAGCTTTCTTT.

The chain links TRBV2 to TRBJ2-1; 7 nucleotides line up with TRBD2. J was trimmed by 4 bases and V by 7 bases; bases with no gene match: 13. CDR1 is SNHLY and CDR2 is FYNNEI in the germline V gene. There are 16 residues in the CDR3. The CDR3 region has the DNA TGTGCCAGCACCCCAGGGCTAGCGGAGGGATACAATGAGCAGTTCTTC. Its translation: CASTPGLAEGYNEQFF.

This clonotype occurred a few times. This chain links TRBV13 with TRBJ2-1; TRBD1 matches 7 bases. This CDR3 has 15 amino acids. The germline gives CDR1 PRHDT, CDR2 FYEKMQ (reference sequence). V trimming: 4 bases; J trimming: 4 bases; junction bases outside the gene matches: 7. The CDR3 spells CASSSPGQSYNEQFF. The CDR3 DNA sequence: TGTGCCAGCAGCTCCCCGGGACAGAGTTACAATGAGCAGTTCTTC. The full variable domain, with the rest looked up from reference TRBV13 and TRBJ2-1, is AAGVIQSPRHLIKEKRETATLKCYPIPRHDTVYWYQQGPGQDPQFLISFYEKMQSDKGSIPDRFSAQQFSDYHSELNMSSLELGDSALYFCASSSPGQSYNEQFFGPGTRLTVL.

CDR3 sequence (DNA): TGTGCCTGGGGGACAGGGGCCGGGGAGCTGTTTTTT. It translates to CAWGTGAGELFF. The chain has TRBV30 and TRBJ2-2, with 10 bases that match TRBD1. CDR1 and CDR2 from the germline V gene are GTSNPN and SVGIG (reference sequence). This CDR3 region has 12 residues. The trim removed 5 bases at V and 6 bases at J, leaving 0 bases unmatched.

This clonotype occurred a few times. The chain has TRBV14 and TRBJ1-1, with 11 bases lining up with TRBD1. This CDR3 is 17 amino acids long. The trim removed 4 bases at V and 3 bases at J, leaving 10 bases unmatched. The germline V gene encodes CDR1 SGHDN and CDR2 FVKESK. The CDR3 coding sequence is TGTGCCAGCAGCCCTCCCGGGACAGGGGGGTGGCACACTGAAGCTTTCTTT. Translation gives CASSPPGTGGWHTEAFF.

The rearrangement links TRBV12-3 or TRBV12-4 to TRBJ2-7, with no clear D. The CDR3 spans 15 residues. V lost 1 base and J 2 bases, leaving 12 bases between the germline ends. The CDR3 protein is CASSLGQAGTYEQYF. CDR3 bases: TGTGCCAGCAGTTTAGGGCAGGCTGGGACCTACGAGCAGTACTTC.

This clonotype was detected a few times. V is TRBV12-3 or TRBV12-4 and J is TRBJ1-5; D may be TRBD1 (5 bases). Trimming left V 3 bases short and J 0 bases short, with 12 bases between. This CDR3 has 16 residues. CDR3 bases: TGTGCCAGCAGTTTGGGGGGGGGTTATAGCAATCAGCCCCAGCATTTT. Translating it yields CASSLGGGYSNQPQHF.

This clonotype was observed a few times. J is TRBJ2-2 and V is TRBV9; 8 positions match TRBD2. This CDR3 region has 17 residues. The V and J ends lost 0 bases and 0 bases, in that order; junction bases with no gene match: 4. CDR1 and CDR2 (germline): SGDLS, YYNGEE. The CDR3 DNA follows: TGTGCCAGCAGCGTAGCGCTTAGCGGGACGAACACCGGGGAGCTGTTTTTT. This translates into CASSVALSGTNTGELFF.

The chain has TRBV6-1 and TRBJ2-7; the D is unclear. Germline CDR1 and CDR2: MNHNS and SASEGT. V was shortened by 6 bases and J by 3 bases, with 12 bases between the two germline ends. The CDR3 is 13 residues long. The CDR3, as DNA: TGTGCCAGCAGGAATATAGGAAGCTACGAGCAGTACTTC. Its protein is CASRNIGSYEQYF.